This entry lists 13 T cell receptor beta chains sequenced from one sample in a study of CD4 T cells in relation to SARS-CoV-2 and coronaviruses. Repertoires were generated with immunoSEQ multiplex PCR, while TCRdb's copy carries only in-frame clones and drops some. The sample lists about 35,000 clones; 65% to 80% were seen once. These TCRs are of unknown antigen specificity. Material: memory CD4+ T cells from PBMCs, cultured in vitro. The receptors derive from an adult with COVID-19.

The J gene is TRBJ2-1, the V gene TRBV9, with TRBD2 as a possible D gene (6 bases). The CDR3 spans 14 residues. In germline, CDR1 is SGDLS, CDR2 YYNGEE. V shed 1 base and J shed 9 bases, with 14 bases lying between them. CDR3 region: CASSVSWYGGEQFF. For the CDR3, the DNA is TGTGCCAGCAGCGTAAGCTGGTACGGGGGTGAGCAGTTCTTC.

V usage is TRBV2 and J usage is TRBJ2-1, with D maybe TRBD2 (5 bases). Trimming left V 7 bases short and J 0 bases short, with 16 bases between. Germline lookup yields CDR1 SNHLY and CDR2 FYNNEI. CDR3 length equals 16 residues. CDR3 nucleotides: TGTGCCAGCATTACTAGACCCCTGAGCTCCTACAATGAGCAGTTCTTC. Protein: CASITRPLSSYNEQFF.

This clone was observed once. The rearrangement uses TRBV13 and TRBJ2-2; 14 nucleotides agree with TRBD2. V lost 3 bases and J lost 4; bases outside the gene matches: 10. CDR1 and CDR2 from the germline V gene are PRHDT and FYEKMQ (reference sequence). This CDR3 spans 19 amino acids. The CDR3 sequence: CASSFTRLAGGPGTGELFF. The CDR3 nucleotides are TGTGCCAGCAGCTTCACCCGACTAGCGGGAGGGCCGGGCACCGGGGAGCTGTTTTTT.

V usage is TRBV5-1 and J usage is TRBJ2-1; D possibly corresponds to TRBD1 (7 bases). CDR1 and CDR2 from the germline V gene are SGHRS and YFSETQ. This CDR3 region has 14 residues. Trimming took off 2 bases at V and 6 bases at J, with 12 bases between the two ends. Here the CDR3 DNA reads TGCGCCAGCAGCTTATTTCAGGGGGGCAATGAGCAGTTCTTC. This translates into CASSLFQGGNEQFF.

The V call is TRBV2, the J call TRBJ1-5, with 8 bases aligning to TRBD1. Unmatched junction bases numbered 6, after V lost 6 bases and J lost 5 bases. This CDR3 is built from 14 residues. Germline V CDR1 and CDR2: SNHLY, FYNNEI. CDR3 coding DNA: TGTGCCAGCAGGGTGACAGGGGCCGATCAGCCCCAGCATTTT. This translates into CASRVTGADQPQHF.

The chain carries TRBV7-8 and TRBJ1-6; 7 bases line up with TRBD1. Trimming cost V 6 bases and J 3 bases; bases outside gene matches: 11. The CDR3 length is 17 residues. Germline-derived CDR1 and CDR2 are SGHVS and FQNEAQ. The CDR3 DNA follows: TGTGCCAGCAGTTCGGGACAGCTAAACGGCTATAATTCACCCCTCCACTTT. It specifies CASSSGQLNGYNSPLHF.

V gene TRBV18 combines with J gene TRBJ1-3; D unresolved. The V end was cut by 4 bases, the J end by 3 bases, with 19 bases between. CDR1 and CDR2 from the germline V gene are KGHSH and LQKENI. This CDR3 is built from 17 residues. CDR3 in amino acids: CASSRAVEPTSGNTIYF. The CDR3 bases are TGTGCCAGCTCACGGGCAGTCGAACCTACGAGTGGAAACACCATATATTTT. Based on the CDR3 plus reference TRBV18 and TRBJ1-3, the full variable domain is NAGVMQNPRHLVRRRGQEARLRCSPMKGHSHVYWYRQLPEEGLKFMVYLQKENIIDESGMPKERFSAEFPKEGPSILRIQQVVRGDSAAYFCASSRAVEPTSGNTIYFGEGSWLTVV.

The CDR3 region has the DNA TGTGCCAGCAGCCAAGGTCGAGAGACCCAGTACTTC. Amino acid sequence: CASSQGRETQYF. The V and J genes are TRBV3-1 (or the pseudogene TRBV3-2) and TRBJ2-5; no reliable D call. Germline CDR1 is LGHDT and CDR2 is YNNKEL (reference sequence). The length of the CDR3 is 12 residues. Trimming removed 1 base from V and 4 bases from J, with 4 bases in between.

The chain employs TRBV5-4 and TRBJ2-2; no firm D call. V dropped 1 base and J dropped 4 bases, with 5 bases sitting between them. This CDR3 is built from 13 residues. Germline lookup yields CDR1 SGHNT and CDR2 YYREEE (reference sequence). The CDR3 DNA sequence: TGTGCCAGCAGCTTGTTGGTCACCGGGGAGCTGTTTTTT. It translates to CASSLLVTGELFF.

This clone has just one count. At one boundary the junction diverges from the germline segment, which might be a read error. The J gene is TRBJ2-5, the V gene TRBV7-7; the D call may be TRBD1 or TRBD2 (5 bases each). CDR1 and CDR2 (germline): SSHAT, FNYEAQ (reference sequence). The CDR3 totals 13 residues. In DNA form, the CDR3 reads TGTGCTAGCAGCTTAGGGACGGGAGAGACCCAGTACTTC. Its translation is CASSLGTGETQYF.

The chain carries TRBV7-8 and TRBJ2-5; D might be TRBD2 (5 bases). Trimming took off 5 bases at V and 8 bases at J, with 12 bases between the two ends. Germline CDR1 and CDR2: SGHVS and FQNEAQ. CDR3 length equals 12 residues. CDR3 loop: CASSPARVTQYF. In nucleotides, the CDR3 is TGTGCCAGCAGCCCAGCGAGGGTAACCCAGTACTTC. The full variable domain, in which reference TRBV7-8 and TRBJ2-5 provide the parts outside the CDR3, is GAGVSQSPRYKVAKRGQDVALRCDPISGHVSLFWYQQALGQGPEFLTYFQNEAQLDKSGLPSDRFFAERPEGSVSTLKIQRTQQEDSAVYLCASSPARVTQYFGPGTRLLVL.

In its sample, this clone was seen a few times. The chain uses TRBV2 and TRBJ1-1; 8 nucleotides agree with TRBD1. The trim removed 1 base at V and 9 bases at J, leaving 7 bases unmatched. The germline gives CDR1 SNHLY, CDR2 FYNNEI. The CDR3 is made up of 14 amino acids. CDR3 amino acids: CASSEVLAGGKAFF. Written as DNA, the CDR3 is TGTGCCAGCAGTGAAGTATTGGCAGGGGGCAAAGCTTTCTTT.

The CDR3 DNA reads TGTGCCAGCAGCCGAGATAGCACAGATACGCAGTATTTT. It codes for CASSRDSTDTQYF. The chain links TRBV2 to TRBJ2-3; D ambiguous. The CDR3 spans 13 residues. Germline lookup yields CDR1 SNHLY and CDR2 FYNNEI. Trimming shortened V by 6 bases and J by 0 bases, and 7 bases separated the two germline ends.